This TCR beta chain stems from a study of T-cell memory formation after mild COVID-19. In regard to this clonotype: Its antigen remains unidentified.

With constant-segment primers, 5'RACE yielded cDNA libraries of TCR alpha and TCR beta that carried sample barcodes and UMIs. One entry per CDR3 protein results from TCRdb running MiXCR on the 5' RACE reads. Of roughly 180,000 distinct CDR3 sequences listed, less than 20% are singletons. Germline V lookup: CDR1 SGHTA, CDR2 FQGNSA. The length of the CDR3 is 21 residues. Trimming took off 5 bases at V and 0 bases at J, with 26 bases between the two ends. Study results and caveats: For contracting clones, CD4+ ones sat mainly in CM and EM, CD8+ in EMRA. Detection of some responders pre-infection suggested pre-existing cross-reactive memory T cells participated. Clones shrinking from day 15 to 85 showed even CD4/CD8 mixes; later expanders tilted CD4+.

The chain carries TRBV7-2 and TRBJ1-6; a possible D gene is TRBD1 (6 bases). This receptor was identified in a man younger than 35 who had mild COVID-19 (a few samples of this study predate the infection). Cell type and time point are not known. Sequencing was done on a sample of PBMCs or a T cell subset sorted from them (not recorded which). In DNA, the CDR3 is TGTGCCAGCAGCCCCCATGGCCGCGGGCAGTGGGACATCTCCTATAATTCACCCCTCCACTTT. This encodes CASSPHGRGQWDISYNSPLHF.